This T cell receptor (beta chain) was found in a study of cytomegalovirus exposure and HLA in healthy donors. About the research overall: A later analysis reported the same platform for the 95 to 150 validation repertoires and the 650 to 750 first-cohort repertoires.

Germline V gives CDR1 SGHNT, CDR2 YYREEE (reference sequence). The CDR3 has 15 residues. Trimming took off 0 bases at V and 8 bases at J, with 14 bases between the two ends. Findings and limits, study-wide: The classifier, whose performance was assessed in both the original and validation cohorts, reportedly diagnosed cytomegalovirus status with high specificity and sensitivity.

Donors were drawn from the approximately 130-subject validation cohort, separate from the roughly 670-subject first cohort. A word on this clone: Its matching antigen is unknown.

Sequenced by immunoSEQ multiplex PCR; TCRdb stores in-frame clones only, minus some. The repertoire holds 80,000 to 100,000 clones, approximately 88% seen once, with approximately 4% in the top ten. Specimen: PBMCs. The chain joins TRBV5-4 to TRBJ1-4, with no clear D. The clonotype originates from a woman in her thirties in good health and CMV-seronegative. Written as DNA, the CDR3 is TGTGCCAGCAGCTTGGAGCCCCCAACGCGGGAAAAACTGTTTTTT. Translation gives CASSLEPPTREKLFF.